These 7 T cell receptor beta chains came from one sample sequenced in a study of cytomegalovirus exposure and HLA in healthy donors. Both 60 Vbeta primers and 13 Jbeta primers went into the PCR. Produced via immunoSEQ multiplex PCR; TCRdb's table is partial and in-frame only. The sample has 80,000 or so clones, 67% seen once; the top ten hold 6.9%. The sample taken for sequencing was PBMCs. These receptors all come from a woman aged 45-59 years in good health and CMV-seropositive.

The chain's CDR3 is CASSILSGGEETQYF. The CDR3 coding sequence is TGTGCCAGCAGTATCTTGAGCGGGGGGGAAGAGACCCAGTACTTC. The chain joins TRBV27 to TRBJ2-5; TRBD2 aligns across 10 bases. The V gene's germline CDR1 is MNHEY and CDR2 SMNVEV (reference sequence). The trim removed 5 bases at V and 3 bases at J, leaving 6 bases unmatched. The CDR3 covers 15 residues.

This clone occurred a few times. The gene calls are TRBV5-4 and TRBJ2-1, with a possible D match to TRBD1 (5 bases). Germline V gene sequence: CDR1 SGHNT, CDR2 YYREEE (reference sequence). The V end was cut by 6 bases, the J end by 5 bases, with 18 bases between. The CDR3 covers 15 residues. CDR3 region: CASIPGSGRDNEQFF. The CDR3, as DNA: TGTGCCAGCATCCCAGGCTCAGGCAGGGACAATGAGCAGTTCTTC.

The chain combines TRBV6-4 with TRBJ1-2; D is perhaps TRBD1 (6 bases). The V gene lost 6 bases and the J gene lost 6 bases, with 14 bases spanning the gap. Germline loops: CDR1 MRHNA, CDR2 SNTAGT. The CDR3 is 13 amino acids. The CDR3 sequence is CASRAQGGHGYTF. Written as DNA, the CDR3 is TGTGCCAGCAGGGCCCAAGGGGGACATGGCTACACCTTC.

This clone came up a few times. This sequence joins TRBV10-1 and TRBJ1-5; D not resolved. Germline V CDR1 and CDR2: WNHNN, SYGVQD (reference sequence). Trimming took off 10 bases at V and 0 bases at J, with 13 bases between the two ends. CDR3 length: 14 amino acids. CDR3 DNA: TGCGCCACCCCCCCCTTTTATAGCAATCAGCCCCAGCATTTT. This codes for CATPPFYSNQPQHF.

The genes are TRBV18 and TRBJ1-2, with 9 bases lining up with TRBD1. This CDR3 is built from 15 residues. Germline assignment: CDR1 KGHSH and CDR2 LQKENI. The V segment lost 3 bases and the J segment 7 bases; nucleotides outside the gene matches: 9. CDR3 amino acids: CASSPSGTGPGGYTF. The CDR3 DNA reads as TGTGCCAGCTCACCCTCCGGGACAGGGCCTGGTGGCTACACCTTC.

Points on this clone: The sample contains more than one DNA sequence encoding this CDR3. J is TRBJ2-7 and V is TRBV18, with TRBD1 identical over 10 bases. Germline-derived CDR1 and CDR2 are KGHSH and LQKENI. V shed 3 bases and J 7 bases; nucleotides not matched to a gene: 6. This CDR3 has 14 amino acids. The CDR3 sequence: CASSPVPGQGEQYF. The CDR3 DNA is TGTGCCAGCTCACCTGTTCCGGGACAGGGGGAGCAGTACTTC.

This clone has only a few counts. The V and J genes are TRBV6-6 and TRBJ1-2; TRBD1 might be the D (5 bases). The CDR3 is 16 residues long. Trimming pared 0 bases from V and 2 bases from J, leaving 13 bases between. Germline V gene data show CDR1 as MNHNY and CDR2 as SVGAGI (reference sequence). The CDR3 loop is CASSYSRTGSNYGYTF. The CDR3 DNA reads as TGTGCCAGCAGTTACTCGAGAACAGGTTCGAACTATGGCTACACCTTC.